The 10 T cell receptor beta chains in this list originate from one sample, sequenced in a study of OX40 agonist ivuxolimab in advanced cancers. The protocol was immunoSEQ multiplex PCR, while the TCRdb copy is restricted to in-frame clones and leaves out a portion. Among some 11,000 clones listed, about 76% were seen once. The input for sequencing was CD4+ or CD8+ T cells sorted from blood, taken in a trial of the OX40 agonist ivuxolimab. These receptors all come from an adult with an advanced solid tumor such as melanoma, head and neck, liver or kidney cancer.

V and J are TRBV13 and TRBJ1-1; 8 nucleotides align to TRBD1. J was trimmed by 5 bases and V by 7 bases; bases with no gene match: 9. Germline V gene sequence: CDR1 PRHDT, CDR2 FYEKMQ (reference sequence). This CDR3 has 14 amino acids. The CDR3 loop reads CASIPRGQGTEAFF. As DNA, the CDR3 is TGTGCCAGCATCCCCAGGGGGCAAGGGACTGAAGCTTTCTTT.

This clone was seen only once. The chain links TRBV27 to TRBJ2-7; perhaps TRBD2 as D (5 bases). Germline V CDR1 and CDR2: MNHEY, SMNVEV (reference sequence). The CDR3 totals 13 residues. The V and J ends lost 0 bases and 7 bases respectively, with 10 bases between them. CDR3 sequence reads: CASSLSTGWEQYF. CDR3 DNA sequence: TGTGCCAGCAGTTTATCGACGGGATGGGAGCAGTACTTC.

The chain combines TRBV13 with TRBJ2-3; 8 bases agree with TRBD2. CDR3 size: 15 residues. CDR1 is PRHDT, CDR2 FYEKMQ, per germline (reference sequence). J gave up 0 bases and V 5 bases, and 4 bases lay outside the gene matches. This CDR3 reads CASSPTSASTDTQYF. CDR3 DNA: TGTGCCAGCAGCCCGACTAGCGCTAGCACAGATACGCAGTATTTT. The full variable domain, in which reference TRBV13 and TRBJ2-3 provide the parts outside the CDR3, is AAGVIQSPRHLIKEKRETATLKCYPIPRHDTVYWYQQGPGQDPQFLISFYEKMQSDKGSIPDRFSAQQFSDYHSELNMSSLELGDSALYFCASSPTSASTDTQYFGPGTRLTVL.

This chain links TRBV12-5 with TRBJ1-5, with 10 bases that match TRBD1. This CDR3 region has 16 residues. The trim removed 0 bases at V and 5 bases at J, leaving 4 bases unmatched. CDR1 and CDR2 (germline): LGHNT, FRNRAP. DNA for the CDR3: TGTGCTAGTGGTTTGGTGGGGACAGGGGTGTATCAGCCCCAGCATTTT. Amino acid sequence: CASGLVGTGVYQPQHF. Looking up the rest from reference TRBV12-5 and TRBJ1-5 gives the full variable domain: DARVTQTPRHKVTEMGQEVTMRCQPILGHNTVFWYRQTMMQGLELLAYFRNRAPLDDSGMPKDRFSAEMPDATLATLKIQPSEPRDSAVYFCASGLVGTGVYQPQHFGDGTRLSIL.

The chain joins TRBV11-2 to TRBJ2-2; TRBD1 or TRBD2 may be the D gene (6 bases each). This CDR3 is built from 16 residues. V was cut by 1 base and J by 4 bases, with 13 bases left in between. Germline CDR1 reads SGHAT; CDR2 reads FQNNGV. The CDR3 DNA is TGTGCCAGCAGCTTAGCGGCTGGGGGGCCCACCGGGGAGCTGTTTTTT. Translating gives CASSLAAGGPTGELFF.

The DNA for the CDR3 is TGTGCCAGCAGTGTGGACAGGGTCGAGCAGTACTTC. Protein product: CASSVDRVEQYF. The genes are TRBV11-2 and TRBJ2-7; 8 bases align to TRBD1. The germline CDR1 and CDR2 sequences are SGHAT and FQNNGV. This CDR3 has 12 residues. The V gene end was trimmed by 6 bases and the J gene end by 6 bases; junction bases not matched to a gene: 4. Full variable domain (remainder filled in from reference TRBV11-2 and TRBJ2-7): EAGVAQSPRYKIIEKRQSVAFWCNPISGHATLYWYQQILGQGPKLLIQFQNNGVVDDSQLPKDRFSAERLKGVDSTLKIQPAKLEDSAVYLCASSVDRVEQYFGPGTRLTVT.

The chain combines TRBV11-2 with TRBJ1-3, with TRBD1 as a possible D gene (5 bases). Per germline, CDR1 SGHAT and CDR2 FQNNGV. The V end was cut by 6 bases, the J end by 0 bases, with 9 bases between. The CDR3 is made up of 14 amino acids. The CDR3 sequence: CASRGLGSGNTIYF. The CDR3 DNA reads as TGTGCCAGCAGGGGACTAGGCTCTGGAAACACCATATATTTT.

The genes are TRBV4-3 and TRBJ2-2; D gene unclear. With 0 bases removed from V and 3 bases from J, the gap between germline ends came to 5 bases. The CDR3 length is 14 residues. CDR1 is LGHNA, CDR2 YSLEER, per germline. In DNA form, the CDR3 reads TGCGCCAGCAGCCAAGATGGGGACACCGGGGAGCTGTTTTTT. This sequence encodes CASSQDGDTGELFF.

This clone was counted only a few times. This CDR3 is CASSINTEAFF. The CDR3 DNA reads as TGCGCCAGCAGCATCAACACTGAAGCTTTCTTT. V gene TRBV5-1 combines with J gene TRBJ1-1; D not resolved. CDR3 length: 11 residues. The V and J ends lost 4 bases and 2 bases respectively, with 3 bases between them. The germline V gene has CDR1 SGHRS and CDR2 YFSETQ.

This clone is deemed large (0.1 to 1%). The chain couples TRBV6-5 to TRBJ1-2, with 9 bases fitting TRBD1. Germline values: CDR1 MNHEY, CDR2 SVGAGI. The CDR3 runs 16 residues. V shed 3 bases and J 0 bases; nucleotides not matched to a gene: 5. In nucleotides, the CDR3 is TGTGCCAGCAGTTATTGGACAGGGGAGTCTAACTATGGCTACACCTTC. Amino acids: CASSYWTGESNYGYTF.